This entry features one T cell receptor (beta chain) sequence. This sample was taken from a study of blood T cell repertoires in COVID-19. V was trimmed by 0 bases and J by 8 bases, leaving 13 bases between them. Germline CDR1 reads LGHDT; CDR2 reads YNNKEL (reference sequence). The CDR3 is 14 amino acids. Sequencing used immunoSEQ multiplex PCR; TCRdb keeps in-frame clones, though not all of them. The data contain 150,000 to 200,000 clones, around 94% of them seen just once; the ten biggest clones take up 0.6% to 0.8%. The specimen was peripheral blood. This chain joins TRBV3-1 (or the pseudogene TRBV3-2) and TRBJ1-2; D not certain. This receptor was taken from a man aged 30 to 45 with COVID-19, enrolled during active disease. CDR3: CASSQDRWPGGYTF. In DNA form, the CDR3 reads TGTGCCAGCAGCCAAGATCGTTGGCCGGGGGGCTACACCTTC.